These T cell receptor beta chains were read from a single sample in a study of blood T cell repertoires in COVID-19. Measured with immunoSEQ multiplex PCR; TCRdb has only the in-frame clones, and not every one. Of 150,000 to 200,000 clones in the sample, about 87% are singletons; the top ten hold 2.7%. Sequencing was performed on peripheral blood. The origin of the receptors is a man aged 35 to 55 with active or convalescent COVID-19. Both conserved end residues are part of each CDR3. Fields, in order: D gene, CDR3 length, J gene, clone size, V gene, CDR3 DNA, CDR3 protein. A D gene is named only where the DNA matches it firmly. Expanded clones are given a class, and other clones once, few, many or no size at all.

>NA|12|TRBJ2-1|NA|TRBV19
TGTGCCAGTAGTATTCTCCCTTATGAGCAGTTCTTC
CASSILPYEQFF
>TRBD1|18|TRBJ2-5|NA|TRBV11-2
TGTGCCAGCAGCTTAGCCCTCGGGACAGGGACAATGGTGGAGACCCAGTACTTC
CASSLALGTGTMVETQYF
>TRBD2|17|TRBJ2-1|NA|TRBV7-6
TGTGCCAGCAGCCACCCCACGGGGGGGGCCTCCTACAATGAGCAGTTCTTC
CASSHPTGGASYNEQFF
>NA|14|TRBJ1-2|NA|TRBV2
TGTGCCAGCACCGAGGCGGGGGTCGACTATGGCTACACCTTC
CASTEAGVDYGYTF
>TRBD1|15|TRBJ2-7|NA|TRBV19
TGTGCCAGTAGTATAAGAGGGACAGGATCCTACGAGCAGTACTTC
CASSIRGTGSYEQYF
>TRBD1|15|TRBJ1-3|NA|TRBV19
TGTGCCAGTAGTCCCTTCACAGGGGCTGGAAACACCATATATTTT
CASSPFTGAGNTIYF
>TRBD2|13|TRBJ2-2|NA|TRBV12-3/TRBV12-4
TGTGCCAGCAGACTAGCGGGGGCCGGGGAGCTGTTTTTT
CASRLAGAGELFF
>TRBD1|13|TRBJ1-1|NA|TRBV5-1
TGCGCCAGCAAACAGGGGGGAGGCACTGAAGCTTTCTTT
CASKQGGGTEAFF
>NA|17|TRBJ2-3|NA|TRBV7-8
TGTGCCAGCAGCTGGGAGGAGGGACCAAAGAACACAGATACGCAGTATTTT
CASSWEEGPKNTDTQYF
>NA|14|TRBJ1-6|few|TRBV5-1
TGCGCCAGCAGACAGGGTTCCTATAATTCACCCCTCCACTTT
CASRQGSYNSPLHF
>TRBD1|14|TRBJ1-5|NA|TRBV27
TGTGCCAGCAGCCCTGCAGGGGGCCAACAGCCCCAGCATTTT
CASSPAGGQQPQHF
>NA|16|TRBJ2-1|NA|TRBV5-1
TGCGCCAGCAGCTTCGACCCGGCCGGCGGTTACAATGAGCAGTTCTTC
CASSFDPAGGYNEQFF
>TRBD2|15|TRBJ2-1|NA|TRBV4-1
TGCGCCAGCAGCCAGGGACTAGAATTATGGCATGAGCAGTTCTTC
CASSQGLELWHEQFF
>TRBD2|16|TRBJ2-7|NA|TRBV6-2/TRBV6-3
TGTGCCAGCAGCTCCCTGGCGTCTAGCGGGGGCTACGAGCAGTACTTC
CASSSLASSGGYEQYF
>TRBD1|15|TRBJ2-1|NA|TRBV9
TGTGCCAGCAGCTCCGGACAGGGTCCCTACAATGAGCAGTTCTTC
CASSSGQGPYNEQFF
>TRBD1|13|TRBJ2-7|NA|TRBV5-1
TGCGCCAGCAGCTTGACTACAGGGGACGAGCAGTACTTC
CASSLTTGDEQYF
>NA|12|TRBJ1-4|NA|TRBV12-3/TRBV12-4
TGTGCCAGCAAAGGGGGTGGGGAAAAACTGTTTTTT
CASKGGGEKLFF
>NA|17|TRBJ2-5|NA|TRBV21-1
TGTGCCAGCAGCAAAGGGTTCGGGAGGGAGTTCAGAGAGACCCAGTACTTC
CASSKGFGREFRETQYF
>TRBD1|13|TRBJ1-2|NA|TRBV27
TGTGCCAGCAGTTGGGACAGGGACTATGGCTACACCTTC
CASSWDRDYGYTF
>NA|17|TRBJ1-2|NA|TRBV19
TGTGCCAGTAGTATAAAATCCATAGGACAGCTACCATATGGCTACACCTTC
CASSIKSIGQLPYGYTF
>NA|13|TRBJ1-3|NA|TRBV6-5
TGTGCCAGCAGTTACAGGCGGCCTGGCACCATATATTTT
CASSYRRPGTIYF
>NA|16|TRBJ2-3|once|TRBV10-3
TGTGCCACCCAACCTGATTTAGCAGGGGACACAGATACGCAGTATTTT
CATQPDLAGDTDTQYF
>NA|16|TRBJ2-7|NA|TRBV7-8
TGTGCCAGCAGCCCGTTGAGGCAGGGGACCACCTACGAGCAGTACTTC
CASSPLRQGTTYEQYF
>NA|12|TRBJ2-7|NA|TRBV6-5
TGTGCCAGCAGCAGGGGCCCCTACGAGCAGTACTTC
CASSRGPYEQYF
>NA|16|TRBJ1-5|NA|TRBV2
TGTGCCAGCAGTGATCTTGAGCAGGGATCCAATCAGCCCCAGCATTTT
CASSDLEQGSNQPQHF
>TRBD1|16|TRBJ2-5|NA|TRBV5-1
TGCGCCAGCAGCTTGGGGGACAGGGCCTGGGGAGAGACCCAGTACTTC
CASSLGDRAWGETQYF
>NA|12|TRBJ2-1|NA|TRBV7-3
TGTGCCAGCAGCTCACAGCAAAATGAGCAGTTCTTC
CASSSQQNEQFF
>NA|15|TRBJ2-5|NA|TRBV15
TGTGCCACCAGCAGAGACCAGCGTAGGGGAGAGACCCAGTACTTC
CATSRDQRRGETQYF
>NA|11|TRBJ1-5|few|TRBV12-3/TRBV12-4
TGTGCCAGCAGACAAAGCCGGGCCCAGCATTTT
CASRQSRAQHF
>NA|15|TRBJ1-3|NA|TRBV6-6
TGTGCCAGCAGTAGAGAGGAGTTCTCTGGAAACACCATATATTTT
CASSREEFSGNTIYF
>TRBD1|17|TRBJ1-6|NA|TRBV5-4
TGTGCCAGCAGCTTGGAACACTTGGACAGGAGTAATTCACCCCTCCACTTT
CASSLEHLDRSNSPLHF
>TRBD2|16|TRBJ2-3|NA|TRBV14
TGTGCCAGCAGCCAAGTTTGGCGGGGGGGCCAAGATACGCAGTATTTT
CASSQVWRGGQDTQYF
>TRBD2|16|TRBJ2-1|NA|TRBV7-2
TGTGCCAGCAGCTCCCTTAGCGGGGGACCCTACAATGAGCAGTTCTTC
CASSSLSGGPYNEQFF
>TRBD1|14|TRBJ1-2|once|TRBV28
TGTGCCAGCAGTTCTCAGGGGGCCCCTTCCGGCTACACCTTC
CASSSQGAPSGYTF
>TRBD2|17|TRBJ2-5|NA|TRBV5-1
TGCGCCAGCAGCTTGTTGGGTGCACGGCCGGGGGGGGAGACCCAGTACTTC
CASSLLGARPGGETQYF
>TRBD2|14|TRBJ2-1|NA|TRBV29-1
TGCAGCATAGTTAAGCGGGGGTCGTACAATGAGCAGTTCTTC
CSIVKRGSYNEQFF
>TRBD1|13|TRBJ1-2|once|TRBV4-3
TGCGCCAGCAGCCAAGGGACAGGCGATGGCTACACCTTC
CASSQGTGDGYTF
>NA|15|TRBJ2-1|NA|TRBV27
TGTGCCAGCAGTCTAGGACAGAGAGGGTCCAATGAGCAGTTCTTC
CASSLGQRGSNEQFF
>NA|15|TRBJ1-3|NA|TRBV2
TGTGCCAGCAGTGAGAGGGCCAGCTCTGGAAACACCATATATTTT
CASSERASSGNTIYF
>TRBD1|15|TRBJ1-1|NA|TRBV5-4
TGTGCCAGCAGCAGGGGGCAGCCCATGAACACTGAAGCTTTCTTT
CASSRGQPMNTEAFF
>TRBD1|13|TRBJ1-5|NA|TRBV10-3
TGTGCCATCAAAGGACAGGGCGGTCAGCCCCAGCATTTT
CAIKGQGGQPQHF
>TRBD2|15|TRBJ2-2|once|TRBV19
TGTGCCAGTAGTATTAGAGCGGGGGGCTCCGGGGAGCTGTTTTTT
CASSIRAGGSGELFF
>TRBD1|14|TRBJ2-3|NA|TRBV7-3
TGTGCCAGCAGCCTCCTAGGACAGGCAGATACGCAGTATTTT
CASSLLGQADTQYF
>TRBD1|21|TRBJ1-5|NA|TRBV5-3
TGTGCCAGATGGAGGGCAAATGTCGGGACAGAAAGCAACAATAGCAATCAGCCCCAGCATTTT
CARWRANVGTESNNSNQPQHF
>NA|13|TRBJ2-5|NA|TRBV12-3/TRBV12-4
TGTGCCAGCAGTTTAGGGGGGCCAGAGACCCAGTACTTC
CASSLGGPETQYF
>NA|15|TRBJ1-2|NA|TRBV7-2
TGTGCCAGCAGCTTAGGCGGGGGTCCAGGGAGGGGCTACACCTTC
CASSLGGGPGRGYTF
>NA|14|TRBJ1-2|NA|TRBV15
TGTGCCACCAGCAGGGGGGGAGAGGGGTATGGCTACACCTTC
CATSRGGEGYGYTF
>NA|13|TRBJ2-5|NA|TRBV7-6
TGTGCCAGCAGCCAGCGCCTCCAAGAGACCCAGTACTTC
CASSQRLQETQYF
>TRBD1|16|TRBJ2-3|NA|TRBV15
TGTGCCACCAGCAGATCGGGACAGGGCAACACAGATACGCAGTATTTT
CATSRSGQGNTDTQYF
>TRBD1|15|TRBJ2-2|NA|TRBV30
TGTGCCTGGAGTCACTTTGACAGGGTCGCCGGGGAGCTGTTTTTT
CAWSHFDRVAGELFF
>NA|13|TRBJ1-5|NA|TRBV19
TGTGCCAGTAGTATAGGGGGCCGTCAGCCCCAGCATTTT
CASSIGGRQPQHF
>NA|14|TRBJ2-5|NA|TRBV9
TGTGCCAGCAGCGTAGGTCCAGAAAAAGAGACCCAGTACTTC
CASSVGPEKETQYF
>TRBD1|13|TRBJ1-6|once|TRBV10-1
TGCGCCAGCAGCAGGGGGCAAGGTTCACCCCTCCACTTT
CASSRGQGSPLHF
>NA|15|TRBJ1-1|NA|TRBV27
TGTGCCAGCAGCCGCAGGGACACACGAGACACTGAAGCTTTCTTT
CASSRRDTRDTEAFF
>NA|16|TRBJ2-1|NA|TRBV7-9
TGTGCCAGCAGCAGGGACATTTACAGCTCCTACAATGAGCAGTTCTTC
CASSRDIYSSYNEQFF
>NA|14|TRBJ2-3|NA|TRBV25-1
TGTGCCAGCAGCTGGGGCGGTAGCACAGATACGCAGTATTTT
CASSWGGSTDTQYF
>TRBD2|17|TRBJ2-5|NA|TRBV11-3
TGTGCCAGCAGCCCGCCTATAGCGGGAGTGAGGTTAGAGACCCAGTACTTC
CASSPPIAGVRLETQYF
>TRBD1|15|TRBJ1-5|many|TRBV7-8
TGTGCCAGCAGCAGGGACAGGGGGCCGAGTCAGCCCCAGCATTTT
CASSRDRGPSQPQHF
>NA|13|TRBJ1-1|NA|TRBV12-3/TRBV12-4
TGTGCCAGCAGTTTGGGCCATAACACTGAAGCTTTCTTT
CASSLGHNTEAFF
>NA|14|TRBJ1-1|NA|TRBV6-5
TGTGCCAGCAGTCTTACACCCAGGGAGGTTGAAGCTTTCTTT
CASSLTPREVEAFF